These T cell receptor beta chains were read from a single sample in a study of blood T cell repertoires in COVID-19. Sequencing was performed with immunoSEQ multiplex PCR; in TCRdb, only in-frame clones are kept and a portion is missing. The data contain approximately 170,000 clones, about four fifths of them singletons. The sequenced material came from peripheral blood. These receptors were obtained from a man aged 60 to 69 with active or convalescent COVID-19. CDR3s include the opening cysteine and the closing phenylalanine or tryptophan.

v_call: TRBV7-8
cdr3_aa: CASSARDYEQYF

v_call: TRBV6-1
cdr3_aa: CASSEIGRTGSTDTQYF

v_call: TRBV10-3
cdr3_aa: CAISEQGSEKLFF

v_call: TRBV21-1
cdr3_aa: CASSKRRNEQFF

v_call: TRBV4-2
cdr3_aa: CASSQATLVSGANVLTF

v_call: TRBV28
cdr3_aa: CASQTGDSGYGYTF

v_call: TRBV9
cdr3_aa: CASSAINYGYTF

v_call: TRBV6-6
cdr3_aa: CASRPDRGRSGNEQFF

v_call: TRBV4-1
cdr3_aa: CASSQLTSGRTDTQYF

v_call: TRBV5-1
cdr3_aa: CASKETSAIWDTQYF

v_call: TRBV12-3/TRBV12-4
cdr3_aa: CSTSGGADNEQFF

v_call: TRBV6-5
cdr3_aa: CASRGNYEQYF

v_call: TRBV4-1
cdr3_aa: CASSQGGTGNQPQHF

v_call: TRBV3-1/TRBV3-2
cdr3_aa: CASSQDQREGDTQYF

v_call: TRBV6-6
cdr3_aa: CASGGTSGRSYEQYF

v_call: TRBV28
cdr3_aa: CASSYPLMRGYTF

v_call: TRBV19
cdr3_aa: CASSIAGGNQPQHF

v_call: TRBV14
cdr3_aa: CASSGQGMNTEAFF

v_call: TRBV5-5
cdr3_aa: CASSQLAGYSNQPQHF

v_call: TRBV27
cdr3_aa: CATLTGDGTQYF

v_call: TRBV5-1
cdr3_aa: CASSLEPLAGGRAVAKNIQYF

v_call: TRBV6-5
cdr3_aa: CASSYWTGSEKLFF

v_call: TRBV11-2
cdr3_aa: CASSLVQGFEAFF

v_call: TRBV28
cdr3_aa: CASSSSPLLPSSYEQYF

v_call: TRBV6-2/TRBV6-3
cdr3_aa: CASSYWDSDSNQPQHF

v_call: TRBV14
cdr3_aa: CASSQQNSGKRYEQYF

v_call: TRBV5-1
cdr3_aa: CASSLGTDKYNEQFF

v_call: TRBV7-2
cdr3_aa: CASSLVGRPSSYEQYF

v_call: TRBV6-5
cdr3_aa: CATSLTGDQPQHF

v_call: TRBV5-4
cdr3_aa: CASSSGGRVDSPLHF

v_call: TRBV6-6
cdr3_aa: CASSRGEGTGYEKLFF

v_call: TRBV2
cdr3_aa: CASSQDRARETQYF

v_call: TRBV5-1
cdr3_aa: CASSRTSGGDEQYF

v_call: TRBV2
cdr3_aa: CASSESRYSNQPQHF

v_call: TRBV29-1
cdr3_aa: CSVISGTGNEKLFF

v_call: TRBV7-8
cdr3_aa: CASSSLGGISSYEQYF

v_call: TRBV10-3
cdr3_aa: CAISESSLTGVAFF

v_call: TRBV4-2
cdr3_aa: CASSQDYPGPYEQYF

v_call: TRBV15
cdr3_aa: CATSRDGGFRTEAFF

v_call: TRBV6-6
cdr3_aa: CASSYSQKGTDTQYF

v_call: TRBV19
cdr3_aa: CASSIGLLAKNIQYF

v_call: TRBV6-5
cdr3_aa: CASSIRDRTEQYF

v_call: TRBV19
cdr3_aa: CASSIRQSGAYNEQFF

v_call: TRBV10-3
cdr3_aa: CAISEAQGALGYTF

v_call: TRBV11-2
cdr3_aa: CASSLDAVNTEAFF

v_call: TRBV4-2
cdr3_aa: CASSQDLYEQYF

v_call: TRBV7-6
cdr3_aa: CASSLTAGNRVGEQYF